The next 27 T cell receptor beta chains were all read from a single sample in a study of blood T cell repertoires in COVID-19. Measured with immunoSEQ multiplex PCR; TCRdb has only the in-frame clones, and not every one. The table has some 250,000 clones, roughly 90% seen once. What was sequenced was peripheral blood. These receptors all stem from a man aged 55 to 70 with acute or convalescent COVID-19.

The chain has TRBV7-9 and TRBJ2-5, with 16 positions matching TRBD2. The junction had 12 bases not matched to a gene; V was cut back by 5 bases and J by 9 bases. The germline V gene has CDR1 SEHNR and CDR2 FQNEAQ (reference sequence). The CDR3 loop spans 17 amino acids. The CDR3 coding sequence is TGTGCCAGCAGCCCCGGGACTAGCGGGAGGGCCAGGTTGGCCCAGTACTTC. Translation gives CASSPGTSGRARLAQYF.

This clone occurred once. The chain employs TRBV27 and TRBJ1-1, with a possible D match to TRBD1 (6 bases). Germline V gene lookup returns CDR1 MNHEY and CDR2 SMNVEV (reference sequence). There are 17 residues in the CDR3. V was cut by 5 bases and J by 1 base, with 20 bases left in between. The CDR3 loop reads CASSPSGRGRWNTEAFF. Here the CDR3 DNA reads TGTGCCAGCAGTCCCTCGGGCAGGGGTCGCTGGAACACTGAAGCTTTCTTT.

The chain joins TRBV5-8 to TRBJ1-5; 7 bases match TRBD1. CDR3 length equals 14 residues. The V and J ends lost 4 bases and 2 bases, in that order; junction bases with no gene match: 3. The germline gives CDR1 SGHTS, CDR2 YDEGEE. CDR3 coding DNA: TGTGCCAGCAGCAATGGGACAGGCAATCAGCCCCAGCATTTT. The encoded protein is CASSNGTGNQPQHF.

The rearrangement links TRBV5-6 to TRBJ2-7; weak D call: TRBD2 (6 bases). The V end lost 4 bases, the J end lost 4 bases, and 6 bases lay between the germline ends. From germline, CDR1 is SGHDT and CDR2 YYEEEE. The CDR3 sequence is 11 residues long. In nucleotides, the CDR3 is TGTGCCAGCAGCGGGAGGTACGAGCAGTACTTC. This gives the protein CASSGRYEQYF.

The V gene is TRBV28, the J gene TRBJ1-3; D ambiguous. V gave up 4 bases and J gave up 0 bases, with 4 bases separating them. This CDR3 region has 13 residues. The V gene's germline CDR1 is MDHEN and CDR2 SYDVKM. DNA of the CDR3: TGTGCCAGCAGTTCCCACTCTGGAAACACCATATATTTT. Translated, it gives CASSSHSGNTIYF. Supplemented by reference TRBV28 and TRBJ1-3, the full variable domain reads DVKVTQSSRYLVKRTGEKVFLECVQDMDHENMFWYRQDPGLGLRLIYFSYDVKMKEKGDIPEGYSVSREKKERFSLILESASTNQTSMYLCASSSHSGNTIYFGEGSWLTVV.

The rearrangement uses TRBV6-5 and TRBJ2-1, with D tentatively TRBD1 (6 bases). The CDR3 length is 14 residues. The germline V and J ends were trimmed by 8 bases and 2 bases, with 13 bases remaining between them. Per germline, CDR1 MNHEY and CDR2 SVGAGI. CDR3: CASGIQGPYNEQFF. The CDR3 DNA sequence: TGTGCCAGCGGGATCCAGGGGCCCTACAATGAGCAGTTCTTC.

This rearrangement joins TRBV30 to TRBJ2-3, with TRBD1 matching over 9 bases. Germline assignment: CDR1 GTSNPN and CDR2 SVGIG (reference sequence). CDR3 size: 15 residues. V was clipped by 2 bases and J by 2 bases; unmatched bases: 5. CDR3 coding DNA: TGTGCCTGGAGTAGTACAGGGGGCCCCACAGATACGCAGTATTTT. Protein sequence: CAWSSTGGPTDTQYF.

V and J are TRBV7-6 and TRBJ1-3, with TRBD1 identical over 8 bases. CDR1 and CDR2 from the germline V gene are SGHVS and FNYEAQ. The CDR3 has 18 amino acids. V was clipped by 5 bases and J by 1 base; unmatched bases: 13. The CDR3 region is CASSALADRTGSGNTIYF. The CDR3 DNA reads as TGTGCCAGCAGCGCTCTTGCTGATCGGACAGGGTCTGGAAACACCATATATTTT.

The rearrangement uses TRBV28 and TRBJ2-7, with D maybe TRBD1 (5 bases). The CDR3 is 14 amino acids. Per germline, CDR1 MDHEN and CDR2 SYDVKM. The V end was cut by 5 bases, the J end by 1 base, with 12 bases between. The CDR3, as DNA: TGTGCCAGCAGTGGCAGGGTTTTTTCCTACGAGCAGTACTTC. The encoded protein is CASSGRVFSYEQYF.

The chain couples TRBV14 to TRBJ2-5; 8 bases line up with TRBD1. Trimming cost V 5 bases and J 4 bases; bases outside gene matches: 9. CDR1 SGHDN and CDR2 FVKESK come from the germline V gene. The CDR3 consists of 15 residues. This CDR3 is CASSSRTGMGETQYF. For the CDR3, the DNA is TGTGCCAGCAGCTCTCGGACAGGGATGGGAGAGACCCAGTACTTC. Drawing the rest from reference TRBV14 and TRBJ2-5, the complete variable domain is EAGVTQFPSHSVIEKGQTVTLRCDPISGHDNLYWYRRVMGKEIKFLLHFVKESKQDESGMPNNRFLAERTGGTYSTLKVQPAELEDSGVYFCASSSRTGMGETQYFGPGTRLLVL.

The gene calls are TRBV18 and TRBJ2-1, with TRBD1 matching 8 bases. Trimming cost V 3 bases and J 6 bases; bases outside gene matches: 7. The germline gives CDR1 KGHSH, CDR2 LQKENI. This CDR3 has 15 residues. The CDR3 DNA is TGTGCCAGCTCACCCCGACAGGGGAAGGGCAATGAGCAGTTCTTC. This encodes CASSPRQGKGNEQFF.

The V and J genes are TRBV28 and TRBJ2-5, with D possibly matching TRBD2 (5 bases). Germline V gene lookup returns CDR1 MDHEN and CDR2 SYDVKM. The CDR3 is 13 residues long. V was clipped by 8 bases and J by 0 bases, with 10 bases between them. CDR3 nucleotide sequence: TGTGCCAGCGAGGAGGCAGACCAAGAGACCCAGTACTTC. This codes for CASEEADQETQYF.

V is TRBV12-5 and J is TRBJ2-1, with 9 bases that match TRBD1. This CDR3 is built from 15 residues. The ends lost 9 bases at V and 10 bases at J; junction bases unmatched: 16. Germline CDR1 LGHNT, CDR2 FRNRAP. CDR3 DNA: TGTGCTAGCCAACTTTCGGGACAGGGTTTCTCGGAGCAGTTCTTC. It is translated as CASQLSGQGFSEQFF.

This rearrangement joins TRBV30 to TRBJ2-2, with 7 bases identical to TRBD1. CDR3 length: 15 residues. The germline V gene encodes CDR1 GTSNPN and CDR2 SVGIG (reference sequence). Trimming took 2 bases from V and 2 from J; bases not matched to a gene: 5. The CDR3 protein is CAWSPQGSNTGELFF. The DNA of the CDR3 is TGTGCCTGGAGTCCACAGGGGAGTAACACCGGGGAGCTGTTTTTT. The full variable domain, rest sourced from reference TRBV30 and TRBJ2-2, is SQTIHQWPATLVQPVGSPLSLECTVEGTSNPNLYWYRQAAGRGLQLLFYSVGIGQISSEVPQNLSASRPQDRQFILSSKKLLLSDSGFYLCAWSPQGSNTGELFFGEGSRLTVL.

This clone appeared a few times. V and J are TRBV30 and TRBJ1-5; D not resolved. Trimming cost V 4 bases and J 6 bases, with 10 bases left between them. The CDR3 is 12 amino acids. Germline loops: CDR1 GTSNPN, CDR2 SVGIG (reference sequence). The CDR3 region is CAWNGVGQPQHF. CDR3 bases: TGTGCCTGGAACGGGGTGGGTCAGCCCCAGCATTTT.

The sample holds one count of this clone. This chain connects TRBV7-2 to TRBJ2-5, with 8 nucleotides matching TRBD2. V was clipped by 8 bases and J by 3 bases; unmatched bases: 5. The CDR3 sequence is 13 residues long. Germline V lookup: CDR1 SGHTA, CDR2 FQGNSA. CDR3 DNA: TGTGCCAGCGGACAACTAGCGGAAGAGACCCAGTACTTC. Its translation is CASGQLAEETQYF.

The CDR3 loop is CAWSGRTDKNTQYF. The CDR3 DNA reads as TGTGCCTGGAGTGGTAGGACAGATAAGAATACGCAGTATTTT. This rearrangement joins TRBV30 to TRBJ2-3, with D tentatively TRBD1 (6 bases). CDR3 length equals 14 residues. The germline CDR1 and CDR2 sequences are GTSNPN and SVGIG (reference sequence). V was clipped by 1 base and J by 7 bases, with 15 bases between them.

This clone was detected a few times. The CDR3 DNA follows: TGTGCCAGCAATCCGAGGGACAGCTCCTACAATGAGCAGTTCTTC. Translation: CASNPRDSSYNEQFF. This chain joins TRBV6-5 and TRBJ2-1; 7 nucleotides line up with TRBD1. Germline CDR1 is MNHEY and CDR2 is SVGAGI. The CDR3 is 15 amino acids. The V and J ends lost 7 bases and 0 bases, in that order; junction bases with no gene match: 6.

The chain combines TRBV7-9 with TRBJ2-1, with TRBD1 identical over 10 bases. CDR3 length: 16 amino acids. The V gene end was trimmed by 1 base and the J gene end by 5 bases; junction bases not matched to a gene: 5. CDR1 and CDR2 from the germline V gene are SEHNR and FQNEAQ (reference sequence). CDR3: CASSLGVGTGDNEQFF. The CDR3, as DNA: TGTGCCAGCAGCTTAGGTGTCGGGACAGGGGACAATGAGCAGTTCTTC. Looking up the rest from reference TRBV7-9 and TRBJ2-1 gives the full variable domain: DTGVSQNPRHKITKRGQNVTFRCDPISEHNRLYWYRQTLGQGPEFLTYFQNEAQLEKSRLLSDRFSAERPKGSFSTLEIQRTEQGDSAMYLCASSLGVGTGDNEQFFGPGTRLTVL.

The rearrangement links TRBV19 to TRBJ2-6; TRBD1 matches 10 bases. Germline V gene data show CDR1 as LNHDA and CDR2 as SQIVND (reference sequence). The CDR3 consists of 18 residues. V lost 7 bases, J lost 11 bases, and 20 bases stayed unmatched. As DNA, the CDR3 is TGTGCCAGTATACCAGGTCCCGGGACAGGGGAAGGGGTCTACGTCCTGACTTTC. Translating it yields CASIPGPGTGEGVYVLTF.

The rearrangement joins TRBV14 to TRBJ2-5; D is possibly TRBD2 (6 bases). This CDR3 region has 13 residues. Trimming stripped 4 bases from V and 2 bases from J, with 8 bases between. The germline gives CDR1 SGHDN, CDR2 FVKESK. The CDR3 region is CASSRGTQETQYF. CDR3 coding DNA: TGTGCCAGCAGCCGCGGGACGCAAGAGACCCAGTACTTC.

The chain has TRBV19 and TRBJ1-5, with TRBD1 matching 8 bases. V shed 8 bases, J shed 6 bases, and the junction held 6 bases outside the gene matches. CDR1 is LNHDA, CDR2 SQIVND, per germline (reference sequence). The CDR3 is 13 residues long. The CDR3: CASAQGAGQPQHF. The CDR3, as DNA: TGTGCCAGTGCCCAGGGGGCCGGTCAGCCCCAGCATTTT.

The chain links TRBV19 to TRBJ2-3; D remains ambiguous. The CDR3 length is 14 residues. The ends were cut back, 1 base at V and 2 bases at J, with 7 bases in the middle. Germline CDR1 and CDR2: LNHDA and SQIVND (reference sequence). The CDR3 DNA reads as TGTGCCAGTAGTATAGGACTTTTCACAGATACGCAGTATTTT. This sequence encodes CASSIGLFTDTQYF.

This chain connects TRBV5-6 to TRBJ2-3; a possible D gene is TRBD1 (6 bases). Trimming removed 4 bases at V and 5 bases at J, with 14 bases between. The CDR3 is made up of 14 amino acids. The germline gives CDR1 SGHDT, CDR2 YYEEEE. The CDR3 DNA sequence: TGTGCCAGCAGCCACACGGACAGCCAAGATACGCAGTATTTT. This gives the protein CASSHTDSQDTQYF.

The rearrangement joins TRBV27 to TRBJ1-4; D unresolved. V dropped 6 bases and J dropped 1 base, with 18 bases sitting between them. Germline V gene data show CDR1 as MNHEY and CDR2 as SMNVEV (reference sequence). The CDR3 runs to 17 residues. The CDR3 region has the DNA TGTGCCAGCAGGCTAGTGATGGGTATGGGAACTAATGAAAAACTGTTTTTT. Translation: CASRLVMGMGTNEKLFF.

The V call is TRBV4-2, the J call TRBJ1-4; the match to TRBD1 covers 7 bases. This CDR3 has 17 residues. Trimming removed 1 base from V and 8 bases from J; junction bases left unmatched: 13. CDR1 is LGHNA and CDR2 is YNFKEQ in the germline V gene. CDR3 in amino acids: CASSQVKDRSLGEKLFF. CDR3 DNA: TGTGCCAGCAGCCAAGTTAAGGACAGGTCCCTAGGGGAAAAACTGTTTTTT.

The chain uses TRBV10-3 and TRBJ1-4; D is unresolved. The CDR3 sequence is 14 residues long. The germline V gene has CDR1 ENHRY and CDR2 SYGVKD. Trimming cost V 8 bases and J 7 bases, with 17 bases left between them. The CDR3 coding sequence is TGTGCCATCTCACCGGGTGACGATACTGAAAAACTGTTTTTT. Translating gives CAISPGDDTEKLFF.